The next 29 T cell receptor beta chains were all read from a single sample in a study of T cell repertoires in cytomegalovirus infection. Their cognate antigens are unknown. MiXCR, run by TCRdb on the reads, gives a single entry per CDR3 protein. This table holds approximately 100,000 distinct CDR3 sequences, under 50% found once. The material sequenced was CD8+ T cells from cultured PBMCs, taken from culture after CMV antigen stimulation. The receptor set was obtained from a human donor in good health (CMV status not recorded). Some clones in this sample may be carry-over from other donors' samples.

This clonotype was counted once. The chain combines TRBV5-1 with TRBJ1-1; D uncertain. The CDR3 is 12 residues long. V was clipped by 4 bases and J by 3 bases, with 7 bases between them. Germline CDR1 reads SGHRS; CDR2 reads YFSETQ. The CDR3 region has the DNA TGCGCCAGCAGCCTAGGGCACACTGAAGCTTTCTTT. Amino acids: CASSLGHTEAFF.

J is TRBJ1-1 and V is TRBV7-9; tentative D call: TRBD1 (5 bases). The ends were cut back, 7 bases at V and 5 bases at J, with 11 bases in the middle. The CDR3 consists of 12 residues. CDR1 is SEHNR, CDR2 FQNEAQ, per germline (reference sequence). CDR3 coding DNA: TGTGCCAGCACCCCGGGACGGACTGAAGCTTTCTTT. Translated, it gives CASTPGRTEAFF.

This clonotype came up a few times. The CDR3 region has the DNA TGTGCCAGCAGCGTAAGACTTACCGGGGAGCTGTTTTTT. Its protein product is CASSVRLTGELFF. This rearrangement joins TRBV9 to TRBJ2-2; D is unresolved. This CDR3 is built from 13 residues. Per the germline V gene, CDR1 is SGDLS and CDR2 is YYNGEE. V shed 1 base and J shed 5 bases, with 6 bases lying between them.

This clonotype turned up a few times. The DNA of the CDR3 is TGTGCCAGTAGTATAAGGTCTAATGAAAAACTGTTTTTT. It codes for CASSIRSNEKLFF. The chain carries TRBV19 and TRBJ1-4; D ambiguous. The germline V gene encodes CDR1 LNHDA and CDR2 SQIVND (reference sequence). Deletions cut 2 bases from V and 3 bases from J, with 4 bases between. This CDR3 is built from 13 residues. The full variable domain, its missing parts supplied by reference TRBV19 and TRBJ1-4, is DGGITQSPKYLFRKEGQNVTLSCEQNLNHDAMYWYRQDPGQGLRLIYYSQIVNDFQKGDIAEGYSVSREKKESFPLTVTSAQKNPTAFYLCASSIRSNEKLFFGSGTQLSVL.

The chain uses TRBV3-1 and TRBJ2-3; 12 bases agree with TRBD2. There are 15 residues in the CDR3. Looked up from germline, CDR1 is LGHDT and CDR2 is YNNKEL (reference sequence). Unmatched junction bases numbered 2, after V lost 4 bases and J lost 3 bases. The CDR3 DNA sequence: TGTGCCAGCAGCCGACTAGCGGGGGAGACAGATACGCAGTATTTT. The encoded protein is CASSRLAGETDTQYF.

This clonotype has a handful of counts. This chain uses TRBV7-9 with TRBJ2-1; TRBD1 matches 7 bases. Germline assignment: CDR1 SEHNR and CDR2 FQNEAQ (reference sequence). The CDR3 has 16 residues. The J segment lost 3 bases and the V segment lost 3 bases, leaving 8 bases of the junction unmatched. The CDR3 DNA follows: TGTGCCAGCAGCTTCGCCGGGACAGCTCGCTACAATGAGCAGTTCTTC. Amino acid sequence: CASSFAGTARYNEQFF.

This clonotype was seen a few times. This chain uses TRBV11-1 with TRBJ2-2, with D possibly matching TRBD2 (6 bases). Germline assignment: CDR1 SGHAT and CDR2 FQDESV (reference sequence). The CDR3 runs 16 residues. V gave up 5 bases and J gave up 4 bases, with 17 bases separating them. The CDR3 loop is CASSRSRDLATGELFF. In DNA form, the CDR3 reads TGTGCCAGCAGCCGCTCCCGGGACTTGGCCACCGGGGAGCTGTTTTTT.

The chain combines TRBV7-6 with TRBJ1-2; tentative D call: TRBD1 (6 bases). Looked up from germline, CDR1 is SGHVS and CDR2 is FNYEAQ. V was pared by 4 bases and J by 5 bases, with 26 bases between. This CDR3 has 18 amino acids. The CDR3 loop reads CASSSWGGGRREDYGYTF. The CDR3 region has the DNA TGTGCCAGCAGCTCGTGGGGTGGGGGGCGAAGAGAGGATTATGGCTACACCTTC.

This clonotype showed up just a few times. Written as DNA, the CDR3 is TGCGCCAGCAGTGACCCCAGGGCTAGCGGGGGACCAGAGACCCAGTACTTC. Translated: CASSDPRASGGPETQYF. This chain connects TRBV10-2 to TRBJ2-5; 10 bases are shared with TRBD2. Per the germline V gene, CDR1 is WSHSY and CDR2 is SAAADI. This CDR3 contains 17 residues. The trim removed 3 bases at V and 4 bases at J, leaving 11 bases unmatched.

The rearrangement joins TRBV29-1 to TRBJ2-7; D is perhaps TRBD1 or TRBD2 (5 bases each). This CDR3 contains 12 residues. The V gene's germline CDR1 is SQVTM and CDR2 ANQGSEA. The V end was cut by 2 bases, the J end by 7 bases, with 12 bases between. DNA for the CDR3: TGCAGCGTTGAACAGAGGGGTGGTGAGCAGTACTTC. This codes for CSVEQRGGEQYF.

This clonotype was detected many times. The rearrangement uses TRBV11-1 and TRBJ2-5; D unresolved. The CDR3 is 14 residues long. Trimming took off 6 bases at V and 5 bases at J, with 16 bases between the two ends. Germline-derived CDR1 and CDR2 are SGHAT and FQDESV (reference sequence). The CDR3 protein is CASRSPAHGETQYF. The CDR3 DNA reads TGTGCCAGCAGGAGTCCCGCCCACGGGGAGACCCAGTACTTC. Combining the CDR3 with reference TRBV11-1 and TRBJ2-5 gives the whole variable domain EAEVAQSPRYKITEKSQAVAFWCDPISGHATLYWYRQILGQGPELLVQFQDESVVDDSQLPKDRFSAERLKGVDSTLKIQPAELGDSAMYLCASRSPAHGETQYFGPGTRLLVL.

The chain combines TRBV27 with TRBJ2-1, with D possibly matching TRBD1 (5 bases). V was pared by 5 bases and J by 0 bases, with 14 bases between. CDR3 length: 16 residues. Germline lookup yields CDR1 MNHEY and CDR2 SMNVEV (reference sequence). CDR3 sequence reads: CASSPGQMSSYNEQFF. The CDR3 DNA is TGTGCCAGCAGTCCCGGACAAATGAGCTCCTACAATGAGCAGTTCTTC.

J is TRBJ2-5 and V is TRBV7-6; 7 bases align to TRBD2. The V gene end was trimmed by 1 base and the J gene end by 4 bases; junction bases not matched to a gene: 3. From germline, CDR1 is SGHVS and CDR2 FNYEAQ. The CDR3 sequence is 14 residues long. The CDR3 spells CASSLGRGRETQYF. The CDR3 DNA follows: TGTGCCAGCAGCTTAGGGCGGGGGAGAGAGACCCAGTACTTC.

This clonotype was counted many times. This sequence joins TRBV27 and TRBJ1-1; 8 bases line up with TRBD1. This CDR3 contains 14 residues. Germline assignment: CDR1 MNHEY and CDR2 SMNVEV (reference sequence). The junction had 3 bases not matched to a gene; V was cut back by 3 bases and J by 3 bases. This CDR3 is CASSFQGADTEAFF. The CDR3 nucleotides read TGTGCCAGCAGTTTTCAGGGGGCCGACACTGAAGCTTTCTTT.

The V and J genes are TRBV6-5 and TRBJ1-3; no clear D gene. V lost 0 bases and J lost 4, with 10 bases in between. CDR1 is MNHEY and CDR2 is SVGAGI in the germline V gene. This CDR3 region has 15 residues. The CDR3 nucleotides are TGTGCCAGCAGTTACTCGAGAGGACCAGGAAACACCATATATTTT. It encodes CASSYSRGPGNTIYF.

V usage is TRBV19 and J usage is TRBJ2-2; D possibly matches TRBD1 or TRBD2 (6 bases each). Germline CDR1 reads LNHDA; CDR2 reads SQIVND (reference sequence). The V end was cut by 7 bases, the J end by 3 bases, with 15 bases between. CDR3 length: 15 amino acids. CDR3 sequence (DNA): TGTGCCAGTACCCCCTGGGGGGCGGACACCGGGGAGCTGTTTTTT. Encoded protein: CASTPWGADTGELFF.

There are a few counts of this clonotype. The rearrangement joins TRBV7-8 to TRBJ1-5; possible D gene TRBD1, 6 bases. The germline gives CDR1 SGHVS, CDR2 FQNEAQ. The CDR3 runs 15 residues. Trimming stripped 5 bases from V and 6 bases from J, with 17 bases between. As DNA, the CDR3 is TGTGCCAGCAGCCCGATAACAGGGTCCCGTCAGCCCCAGCATTTT. The encoded protein is CASSPITGSRQPQHF.

The chain employs TRBV5-4 and TRBJ1-2, with a possible D match to TRBD1 (6 bases). Deletions cut 4 bases from V and 4 bases from J, with 17 bases between. Germline CDR1 reads SGHNT; CDR2 reads YYREEE (reference sequence). CDR3 size: 15 residues. CDR3 residues: CASSRLWDNSYGYTF. The CDR3, as DNA: TGTGCCAGCAGCCGCTTGTGGGACAATTCCTATGGCTACACCTTC.

The V and J genes are TRBV30 and TRBJ2-1; D gene uncertain. V was trimmed by 3 bases and J by 5 bases, leaving 14 bases between them. The CDR3 totals 14 residues. Germline CDR1 and CDR2: GTSNPN and SVGIG (reference sequence). The CDR3 here is CAWSPGYTDNEQFF. The CDR3 nucleotides are TGTGCCTGGAGCCCGGGTTACACTGACAATGAGCAGTTCTTC.

V gene TRBV2 combines with J gene TRBJ1-1; D is undetermined. Germline lookup yields CDR1 SNHLY and CDR2 FYNNEI. The V end was cut by 3 bases, the J end by 3 bases, with 14 bases between. The CDR3 totals 15 residues. The CDR3 reads CASSDSTVPDTEAFF. In nucleotides, the CDR3 is TGTGCCAGCAGTGATTCGACGGTTCCGGACACTGAAGCTTTCTTT.

This clonotype was seen only a few times. This chain joins TRBV4-1 and TRBJ2-1, with D possibly matching TRBD1 (5 bases). V was cut by 1 base and J by 9 bases, with 22 bases left in between. The CDR3 totals 17 residues. The germline CDR1 and CDR2 sequences are MGHRA and YSYEKL. CDR3 bases: TGCGCCAGCAGCCAAGTCCCCCCCAGGGCGTCATTTACTGAGCAGTTCTTC. It encodes CASSQVPPRASFTEQFF.

V and J are TRBV7-9 and TRBJ2-5; tentative D call: TRBD1 (5 bases). The V end was cut by 2 bases, the J end by 3 bases, with 10 bases between. CDR3 length equals 14 residues. Germline loops: CDR1 SEHNR, CDR2 FQNEAQ (reference sequence). In DNA form, the CDR3 reads TGTGCCAGCAGCTTATTACAGGACAAAGAGACCCAGTACTTC. It translates to CASSLLQDKETQYF. The whole variable domain, filled in from reference TRBV7-9 and TRBJ2-5, reads DTGVSQNPRHKITKRGQNVTFRCDPISEHNRLYWYRQTLGQGPEFLTYFQNEAQLEKSRLLSDRFSAERPKGSFSTLEIQRTEQGDSAMYLCASSLLQDKETQYFGPGTRLLVL.

This chain uses TRBV5-4 with TRBJ2-4; a weak D match, TRBD1 (6 bases). Germline lookup yields CDR1 SGHNT and CDR2 YYREEE (reference sequence). The V and J ends lost 0 bases and 7 bases respectively, with 20 bases between them. CDR3 size: 17 residues. The CDR3 DNA reads TGTGCCAGCAGCTTGGGGGTTTCAGGGGAACTATTGAACATTCAGTACTTC. It translates to CASSLGVSGELLNIQYF.

At least ten counts were recorded for this clonotype. This rearrangement joins TRBV7-2 to TRBJ2-7; TRBD1 matches at 11 bases. V lost 2 bases to trimming and J lost 0 bases; unmatched junction nucleotides: 15. The germline gives CDR1 SGHTA, CDR2 FQGNSA. The CDR3 loop spans 20 amino acids. The CDR3 sequence: CASSLYDWASGTGGSYEQYF. In DNA, the CDR3 is TGTGCCAGCAGCTTATATGACTGGGCCTCAGGGACAGGGGGCTCCTACGAGCAGTACTTC. Full variable domain (outside the CDR3, taken from reference TRBV7-2 and TRBJ2-7): GAGVSQSPSNKVTEKGKDVELRCDPISGHTALYWYRQSLGQGLEFLIYFQGNSAPDKSGLPSDRFSAERTGGSVSTLTIQRTQQEDSAVYLCASSLYDWASGTGGSYEQYFGPGTRLTVT.

This chain connects TRBV7-2 to TRBJ2-1, with 11 bases aligning to TRBD2. The CDR3 runs 16 residues. Germline lookup yields CDR1 SGHTA and CDR2 FQGNSA. V trimming: 1 base; J trimming: 7 bases; junction bases outside the gene matches: 6. CDR3 sequence: CASSLDSGGAGNEQFF. The CDR3 coding sequence is TGTGCCAGCAGCTTAGATAGCGGGGGGGCCGGGAATGAGCAGTTCTTC.

The chain is built from TRBV2 and TRBJ1-2; no firm D call. The CDR3 runs to 16 residues. Trimming took 7 bases from V and 2 from J, leaving 20 bases between them. Germline lookup yields CDR1 SNHLY and CDR2 FYNNEI. As DNA, the CDR3 is TGTGCCAGCAACCCCCTTTTGGACCGCCAAAACTATGGCTACACCTTC. It is translated as CASNPLLDRQNYGYTF.

For the CDR3, the DNA is TGTGCCAGCAGCTTAGCCGGGGCAGCCAACTATGGCTACACCTTC. As protein: CASSLAGAANYGYTF. This sequence joins TRBV11-2 and TRBJ1-2, with TRBD1 as a possible D gene (5 bases). The CDR3 extends over 15 amino acids. The germline gives CDR1 SGHAT, CDR2 FQNNGV. Trimming removed 1 base from V and 2 bases from J, with 11 bases in between.

The V gene is TRBV20-1, the J gene TRBJ2-3; 7 nucleotides match TRBD2. This CDR3 contains 17 residues. Unmatched junction bases numbered 11, after V lost 1 base and J lost 1 base. The germline V gene has CDR1 DFQATT and CDR2 SNEGSKA (reference sequence). The CDR3 nucleotides are TGCAGTGCTAGAGTTCTAGGACTAGTGGGACGCACAGATACGCAGTATTTT. Its protein product is CSARVLGLVGRTDTQYF.

The chain recombines TRBV27 with TRBJ1-6; D ambiguous. Germline V gene data show CDR1 as MNHEY and CDR2 as SMNVEV (reference sequence). The CDR3 sequence is 13 residues long. V was cut by 3 bases and J by 9 bases, with 9 bases left in between. The CDR3 region has the DNA TGTGCCAGCAGTTTGTGGAGGCGTTCACCCCTCCACTTT. This encodes CASSLWRRSPLHF.